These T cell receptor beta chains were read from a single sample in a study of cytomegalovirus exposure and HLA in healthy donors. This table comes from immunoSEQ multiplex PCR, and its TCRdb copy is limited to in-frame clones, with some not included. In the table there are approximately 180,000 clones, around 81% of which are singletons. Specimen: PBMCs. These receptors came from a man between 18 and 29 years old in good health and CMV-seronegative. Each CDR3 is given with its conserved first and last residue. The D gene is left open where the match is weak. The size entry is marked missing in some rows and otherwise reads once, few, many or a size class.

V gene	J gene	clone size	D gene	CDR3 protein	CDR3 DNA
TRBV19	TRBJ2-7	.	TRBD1	CASRPEDRGNTYEQYF	TGTGCCAGTAGACCGGAAGACAGGGGGAATACCTACGAGCAGTACTTC
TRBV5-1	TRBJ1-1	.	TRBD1	CASSYRQGARTEAFF	TGCGCCAGCAGCTACCGACAGGGGGCACGCACTGAAGCTTTCTTT
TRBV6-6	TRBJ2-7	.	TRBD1	CATSRGQSSYEQYF	TGTGCCACCTCCCGGGGACAGAGCTCCTACGAGCAGTACTTC
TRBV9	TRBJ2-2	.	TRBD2	CASSVLGGTNTGELFF	TGTGCCAGCAGCGTACTCGGGGGGACGAACACCGGGGAGCTGTTTTTT
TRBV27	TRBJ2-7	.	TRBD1	CASSLSGQGAQQYF	TGTGCCAGCAGTTTGTCGGGACAGGGGGCCCAGCAGTACTTC
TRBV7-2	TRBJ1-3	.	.	CASTVTGLGGNTIYF	TGTGCCAGCACCGTCACAGGGTTGGGTGGAAACACCATATATTTT
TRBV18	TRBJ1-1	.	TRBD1	CASSRDRENTEAFF	TGTGCCAGCTCACGCGACAGGGAGAACACTGAAGCTTTCTTT
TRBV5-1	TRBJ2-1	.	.	CASSSTRNEQFF	TGCGCCAGCAGCTCGACTAGAAACGAGCAGTTCTTC
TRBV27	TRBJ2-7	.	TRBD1	CASSLVGQGAYEQYF	TGTGCCAGCAGTTTAGTGGGACAGGGTGCCTACGAGCAGTACTTC
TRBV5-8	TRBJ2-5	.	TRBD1	CASSRRTGLYETQYF	TGTGCCAGCAGCCGTAGGACAGGGCTCTACGAGACCCAGTACTTC
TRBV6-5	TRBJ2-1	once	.	CASRGSSYNEQFF	TGTGCCAGCCGGGGTAGCTCCTACAATGAGCAGTTCTTC